This T cell receptor beta chain was recorded in a study of siplizumab effects on memory and regulatory T cells. Findings of the study overall: Greater diversity than memory cells seemed evident in naive T cells, which also appeared to be major alloresponse contributors.

As for this clone: The antigen is undetermined.

Each sample yielded around 9.4 x 10^4 assayed TCR templates. The data were produced by immunoSEQ multiplex PCR, yet TCRdb's version contains in-frame clones alone and is incomplete. The sample lists approximately 120,000 clones, roughly nine tenths occurring once. The CDR3 has 15 residues. The V gene's germline CDR1 is LGHNA and CDR2 YNFKEQ. V lost 1 base and J lost 6; bases outside the gene matches: 8. This receptor was obtained from a human donor in good health. This sequence joins TRBV4-2 and TRBJ2-7, with 8 nucleotides matching TRBD2. Sequencing input: Tregs sorted from blood. The CDR3 coding sequence is TGTGCCAGCAGCCAAGTCGGGGGGGACTTCTCCGAGCAGTACTTC. It translates to CASSQVGGDFSEQYF.